The 32 T cell receptor beta chains given below trace back to one sample, sequenced in a study of cytomegalovirus exposure and HLA in healthy donors. A multiplex PCR was run with 60 Vbeta primers and 13 Jbeta primers. The repertoire was sequenced with immunoSEQ multiplex PCR; TCRdb's copy has only in-frame clones and lacks some. The sample lists some 150,000 clones, around nine tenths occurring once. Sequenced input: PBMCs. The receptor set was obtained from a woman in her 30s in good health and CMV-seronegative.

This clone was counted only a few times. V usage is TRBV4-1 and J usage is TRBJ2-3, with 13 bases fitting TRBD2. Germline V gives CDR1 MGHRA, CDR2 YSYEKL. Trimming removed 5 bases from V and 3 bases from J; junction bases left unmatched: 2. This CDR3 contains 15 residues. DNA of the CDR3: TGCGCCAGCAGCTCACTAGCGGGGGGGACAGATACGCAGTATTTT. Amino acid sequence: CASSSLAGGTDTQYF.

Notes on this clone: Sequence at one end of the junction differs from germline and may be a read error. The chain links TRBV7-9 to TRBJ1-2; tentative D call: TRBD1 (6 bases). The CDR3 runs to 18 residues. Germline lookup yields CDR1 SEHNR and CDR2 FQNEAQ (reference sequence). The CDR3 region is CSSSYLERGMGPNYGYTF. The CDR3 DNA follows: TGTTCCAGCAGCTATCTGGAAAGGGGGATGGGTCCTAACTATGGCTACACCTTC.

The rearrangement uses TRBV28 and TRBJ1-2; D might be TRBD1 (6 bases). Looked up from germline, CDR1 is MDHEN and CDR2 is SYDVKM. Trimming removed 5 bases at V and 0 bases at J, with 16 bases between. The CDR3 extends over 16 amino acids. CDR3 DNA: TGTGCCAGCAGTAAGGGTGGGGCAGGGGCTAACTATGGCTACACCTTC. This codes for CASSKGGAGANYGYTF.

The rearrangement uses TRBV7-6 and TRBJ1-2, with D perhaps matching TRBD1 (6 bases). V lost 0 bases to trimming and J lost 1 base, with 24 bases between them. This CDR3 spans 20 amino acids. Germline V gives CDR1 SGHVS, CDR2 FNYEAQ. This chain's CDR3 is CASSLASGRGPLSNNYGYTF. The CDR3 DNA is TGTGCCAGCAGCTTAGCTTCGGGCAGGGGACCGCTGTCAAATAACTATGGCTACACCTTC. Complete variable domain (other parts from reference TRBV7-6 and TRBJ1-2): GAGVSQSPRYKVTKRGQDVALRCDPISGHVSLYWYRQALGQGPEFLTYFNYEAQQDKSGLPNDRFSAERPEGSISTLTIQRTEQRDSAMYRCASSLASGRGPLSNNYGYTFGSGTRLTVV.

The V call is TRBV9, the J call TRBJ2-3; 10 nucleotides match TRBD2. V lost 2 bases, J lost 1 base, and 1 base stayed unmatched. This CDR3 spans 15 amino acids. Germline V gene sequence: CDR1 SGDLS, CDR2 YYNGEE. CDR3 sequence (DNA): TGTGCCAGCAGCGTCCTAGCGGGAGGCACAGATACGCAGTATTTT. Translation: CASSVLAGGTDTQYF.

The genes are TRBV4-2 and TRBJ1-1; 9 positions match TRBD1. J was trimmed by 0 bases and V by 3 bases; bases with no gene match: 17. This CDR3 region has 20 residues. CDR1 and CDR2 (germline): LGHNA, YNFKEQ. The CDR3 sequence is CASSHLAYRDRVLMNTEAFF. The CDR3 DNA reads TGTGCCAGCAGCCACCTTGCCTACCGGGACAGGGTTCTAATGAACACTGAAGCTTTCTTT.

The chain employs TRBV10-3 and TRBJ2-5, with 7 bases matching TRBD2. The CDR3 length is 14 residues. J lost 5 bases, V lost 10 bases, and 13 bases had no gene match. Per germline, CDR1 ENHRY and CDR2 SYGVKD. CDR3 residues: CATWDGRWRETQYF. The CDR3 nucleotides read TGTGCCACGTGGGACGGGAGGTGGCGGGAGACCCAGTACTTC.

This clone appeared a single time. The chain employs TRBV30 and TRBJ1-6; tentatively, D is TRBD1 (5 bases). The germline V and J ends were trimmed by 0 bases and 7 bases, with 16 bases remaining between them. Germline CDR1 GTSNPN, CDR2 SVGIG (reference sequence). This CDR3 region has 16 residues. The CDR3 nucleotides are TGTGCCTGGAGTGTACCTCGGGGGTACGGGAATTCACCCCTCCACTTT. It is translated as CAWSVPRGYGNSPLHF.

This sequence joins TRBV30 and TRBJ2-1; D is possibly TRBD2 (6 bases). With 3 bases removed from V and 2 bases from J, the gap between germline ends came to 14 bases. The germline CDR1 and CDR2 sequences are GTSNPN and SVGIG (reference sequence). The CDR3 has 15 amino acids. The CDR3 protein is CAWSRGTGTYNEQFF. The CDR3 DNA follows: TGTGCCTGGAGCCGGGGGACGGGCACCTACAATGAGCAGTTCTTC.

The CDR3 loop reads CASSLVAGPPNTGELFF. The DNA of the CDR3 is TGTGCCAGCAGCTTAGTCGCGGGACCACCGAACACCGGGGAGCTGTTTTTT. J is TRBJ2-2 and V is TRBV7-3, with D perhaps matching TRBD2 (6 bases). From germline, CDR1 is SGHTA and CDR2 FQGTGA. V was trimmed by 2 bases and J by 0 bases, leaving 13 bases between them. This CDR3 spans 17 amino acids.

The chain combines TRBV5-4 with TRBJ1-2, with D unresolved. With 1 base removed from V and 8 bases from J, the gap between germline ends came to 12 bases. CDR1 and CDR2 from the germline V gene are SGHNT and YYREEE (reference sequence). The CDR3 totals 13 residues. The CDR3: CASSLPGLGGYTF. The CDR3 DNA reads as TGTGCCAGCAGCTTGCCGGGATTGGGCGGCTACACCTTC.

The chain employs TRBV7-2 and TRBJ1-6; the D is unclear. The V end was cut by 3 bases, the J end by 8 bases, with 11 bases between. CDR3 length: 14 amino acids. The germline CDR1 and CDR2 sequences are SGHTA and FQGNSA. This chain's CDR3 is CASSFRTGYSPLHF. The CDR3 DNA reads TGTGCCAGCAGCTTTCGGACGGGATATTCACCCCTCCACTTT.

The chain carries TRBV2 and TRBJ1-1, with 7 bases identical to TRBD1. Per the germline V gene, CDR1 is SNHLY and CDR2 is FYNNEI. The V and J ends lost 6 bases and 5 bases, in that order; junction bases with no gene match: 6. The CDR3 covers 13 residues. In nucleotides, the CDR3 is TGTGCCAGCAGCCGGGGACAGAGAACTGAAGCTTTCTTT. Translated, it gives CASSRGQRTEAFF.

The chain combines TRBV5-1 with TRBJ1-2; TRBD1 is a possible D gene (5 bases). Germline-derived CDR1 and CDR2 are SGHRS and YFSETQ. V was shortened by 4 bases and J by 2 bases, with 12 bases between the two germline ends. The CDR3 length is 14 residues. The CDR3 region has the DNA TGCGCCAGCAGCCCGGGACTGAACAACTATGGCTACACCTTC. Encoded protein: CASSPGLNNYGYTF.

This clone has a handful of counts. The chain uses TRBV2 and TRBJ2-2, with D unresolved. Germline CDR1 is SNHLY and CDR2 is FYNNEI. The CDR3 sequence is 14 residues long. V lost 4 bases to trimming and J lost 7 bases, with 13 bases between them. The CDR3 nucleotides read TGTGCCAGCAGTGTTGGGCAGGTTCTCGGGGAGCTGTTTTTT. Translating it yields CASSVGQVLGELFF.

The V and J genes are TRBV2 and TRBJ1-2; TRBD1 might be the D (5 bases). The CDR3 totals 14 residues. The V and J ends lost 6 bases and 0 bases respectively, with 11 bases between them. Germline V CDR1 and CDR2: SNHLY, FYNNEI. For the CDR3, the DNA is TGTGCCAGCAGGCTAGGCAGGGCTAACTATGGCTACACCTTC. This translates into CASRLGRANYGYTF. Looking up the rest from reference TRBV2 and TRBJ1-2 gives the full variable domain: EPEVTQTPSHQVTQMGQEVILRCVPISNHLYFYWYRQILGQKVEFLVSFYNNEISEKSEIFDDQFSVERPDGSNFTLKIRSTKLEDSAMYFCASRLGRANYGYTFGSGTRLTVV.

This chain connects TRBV27 to TRBJ1-5, with 7 bases aligning to TRBD1. This CDR3 spans 14 amino acids. CDR1 is MNHEY, CDR2 SMNVEV, per germline (reference sequence). V lost 3 bases to trimming and J lost 7 bases; unmatched junction nucleotides: 6. The CDR3 loop reads CASSLNRGGQPQHF. The CDR3 coding sequence is TGTGCCAGCAGTTTGAACAGGGGTGGACAGCCCCAGCATTTT.

The chain couples TRBV11-2 to TRBJ2-6; D is ambiguous. V gave up 5 bases and J gave up 0 bases, with 5 bases separating them. The CDR3 is made up of 14 amino acids. Germline loops: CDR1 SGHAT, CDR2 FQNNGV. The DNA of the CDR3 is TGTGCCAGCAGCCCGCGCTCTGGGGCCAACGTCCTGACTTTC. Encoded protein: CASSPRSGANVLTF.

In DNA form, the CDR3 reads TGTGCCTGGATGGGACTGACGAATGAAAAACTGTTTTTT. Amino acid sequence: CAWMGLTNEKLFF. The V call is TRBV30, the J call TRBJ1-4, with D tentatively TRBD1 (5 bases). Trimming stripped 4 bases from V and 5 bases from J, with 11 bases between. CDR1 is GTSNPN, CDR2 SVGIG, per germline (reference sequence). CDR3 length: 13 amino acids.

The CDR3 loop reads CASSSRDSVTNEQFF. CDR3 DNA sequence: TGTGCCAGCAGCTCTAGGGACAGTGTGACGAATGAGCAGTTCTTC. The gene calls are TRBV7-9 and TRBJ2-1, with 7 positions matching TRBD1. V shed 4 bases and J 7 bases; nucleotides not matched to a gene: 10. Germline V gives CDR1 SEHNR, CDR2 FQNEAQ (reference sequence). The CDR3 totals 15 residues.

The CDR3 bases are TGTGCCAGCAGCTATCACAGGACCGTCGAGCAGTACTTC. Its translation is CASSYHRTVEQYF. The chain carries TRBV7-2 and TRBJ2-7, with D perhaps matching TRBD1 (5 bases). This CDR3 is 13 amino acids long. The V end was cut by 4 bases, the J end by 6 bases, with 13 bases between. Germline CDR1 is SGHTA and CDR2 is FQGNSA.

This clone has more than one count but fewer than ten. The chain is built from TRBV4-1 and TRBJ1-6, with D unresolved. Looked up from germline, CDR1 is MGHRA and CDR2 is YSYEKL. The CDR3 totals 15 residues. Trimming pared 2 bases from V and 7 bases from J, leaving 12 bases between. Here the CDR3 DNA reads TGCGCCAGCAGCCAATACGGGAGGCAAAATTCACCCCTCCACTTT. This encodes CASSQYGRQNSPLHF.

V gene TRBV29-1 combines with J gene TRBJ1-1; 8 bases line up with TRBD1. Germline assignment: CDR1 SQVTM and CDR2 ANQGSEA. Trimming took 7 bases from V and 5 from J; bases not matched to a gene: 12. The CDR3 runs to 14 residues. Written as DNA, the CDR3 is TGCAGCGCCACTCCCGACAGGGGTGTTACTGAAGCTTTCTTT. Translating it yields CSATPDRGVTEAFF.

This clone was seen a single time. The V call is TRBV27, the J call TRBJ1-5; 8 bases map to TRBD1. This CDR3 has 16 amino acids. CDR1 and CDR2 from the germline V gene are MNHEY and SMNVEV (reference sequence). With V trimmed by 5 bases and J by 1 base, 7 bases remained unmatched. The CDR3 protein is CASSATQGASNQPQHF. DNA for the CDR3: TGTGCCAGCAGTGCTACGCAGGGGGCAAGCAATCAGCCCCAGCATTTT.

This CDR3 reads CASSVAPGWNEQFF. CDR3 in DNA: TGTGCCAGCAGCGTAGCGCCGGGGTGGAATGAGCAGTTCTTC. V and J are TRBV9 and TRBJ2-1; the D gene is possibly TRBD2 (5 bases). Trimming cost V 0 bases and J 7 bases, with 11 bases left between them. The CDR3 has 14 amino acids. Germline V gene data show CDR1 as SGDLS and CDR2 as YYNGEE.

J is TRBJ2-7 and V is TRBV27; the D is unclear. Germline V CDR1 and CDR2: MNHEY, SMNVEV (reference sequence). V was trimmed by 5 bases and J by 3 bases, leaving 11 bases between them. This CDR3 has 13 amino acids. The CDR3 loop reads CASSPPGGYEQYF. The CDR3 nucleotides read TGTGCCAGCAGTCCCCCCGGCGGCTACGAGCAGTACTTC.

This chain links TRBV5-1 with TRBJ2-3; D may be TRBD1 (6 bases). In germline, CDR1 is SGHRS, CDR2 YFSETQ. The CDR3 is made up of 11 amino acids. V lost 3 bases, J lost 9 bases, and 8 bases lay in between. As DNA, the CDR3 is TGCGCCAGCAGCTCGGGACACACGCAGTATTTT. It specifies CASSSGHTQYF.

V is TRBV5-1 and J is TRBJ1-1; D is possibly TRBD1 (6 bases). This CDR3 is built from 22 residues. Germline V gives CDR1 SGHRS, CDR2 YFSETQ. The V end was cut by 0 bases, the J end by 1 base, with 31 bases between. DNA for the CDR3: TGCGCCAGCAGCTTGGGTATACTAAAGGGATCCGGGACAAAAAATAGGAACACTGAAGCTTTCTTT. Its protein product is CASSLGILKGSGTKNRNTEAFF. Complete variable domain (other parts from reference TRBV5-1 and TRBJ1-1): KAGVTQTPRYLIKTRGQQVTLSCSPISGHRSVSWYQQTPGQGLQFLFEYFSETQRNKGNFPGRFSGRQFSNSRSEMNVSTLELGDSALYLCASSLGILKGSGTKNRNTEAFFGQGTRLTVV.

The chain uses TRBV28 and TRBJ2-1; TRBD2 is a possible D gene (6 bases). This CDR3 is built from 13 residues. Trimming took 3 bases from V and 15 from J, leaving 18 bases between them. Germline V gene lookup returns CDR1 MDHEN and CDR2 SYDVKM. The CDR3 DNA reads TGTGCCAGCAGTTTTTCCCTTTCGGGAGATCGGTTCTTC. It yields the protein CASSFSLSGDRFF. Supplemented by reference TRBV28 and TRBJ2-1, the full variable domain reads DVKVTQSSRYLVKRTGEKVFLECVQDMDHENMFWYRQDPGLGLRLIYFSYDVKMKEKGDIPEGYSVSREKKERFSLILESASTNQTSMYLCASSFSLSGDRFFGPGTRLTVL.

J is TRBJ2-7 and V is TRBV5-1, with 12 bases lining up with TRBD1. This CDR3 is built from 17 residues. Germline CDR1 and CDR2: SGHRS and YFSETQ. The junction had 8 bases not matched to a gene; V was cut back by 0 bases and J by 4 bases. The CDR3 DNA reads as TGCGCCAGCAGCTTGGTCCTCCGGGACAGGGGGCTATACGAGCAGTACTTC. Translated, it gives CASSLVLRDRGLYEQYF. The complete variable domain, with remaining parts taken from reference TRBV5-1 and TRBJ2-7, reads KAGVTQTPRYLIKTRGQQVTLSCSPISGHRSVSWYQQTPGQGLQFLFEYFSETQRNKGNFPGRFSGRQFSNSRSEMNVSTLELGDSALYLCASSLVLRDRGLYEQYFGPGTRLTVT.

The table lists this clone with a few counts. This rearrangement joins TRBV30 to TRBJ2-5, with D unclear. Germline V CDR1 and CDR2: GTSNPN, SVGIG (reference sequence). The CDR3 length is 12 residues. The germline V and J ends were trimmed by 0 bases and 5 bases, with 7 bases remaining between them. DNA for the CDR3: TGTGCCTGGAGTGTCCTACGTGAGACCCAGTACTTC. Protein product: CAWSVLRETQYF.

This chain links TRBV11-2 with TRBJ1-4; D is ambiguous. The CDR3 sequence is 14 residues long. Trimming removed 2 bases from V and 4 bases from J, with 8 bases in between. Germline CDR1 is SGHAT and CDR2 is FQNNGV. CDR3 in DNA: TGTGCCAGCAGCTTATGGGCAAGTAATGAAAAACTGTTTTTT. Amino acids: CASSLWASNEKLFF.